The clone carrying this T cell receptor (beta chain) showed up many times. Its antigen is currently unknown. This record belongs to a study of T cells after yellow fever vaccination. The study, taken as a whole, reports: The study re-detected most primary-vaccination clones after the booster (around 96% CD4, approximately 87% CD8). Faster peaking, at day 5 versus 15, marked a secondary response that was weaker. From the bulk population, abundant clonotypes could contaminate and appear within FACS-sorted repertoires.

TCRdb ran MiXCR on the 5' RACE reads and lists one entry per CDR3 protein. The data show some 240,000 distinct CDR3 sequences, around 4.9% seen once. The germline gives CDR1 SEHNR, CDR2 FQNEAQ (reference sequence). The CDR3 spans 12 residues. With 3 bases clipped from V and 13 bases from J, the junction kept 6 bases outside the gene matches. The receptor's source is a man aged 18 to 35 who received the YFV17D yellow fever vaccine. The V gene is TRBV7-9, the J gene TRBJ2-1, with TRBD2 matching over 7 bases. Sequenced here: CD4+ T cells sorted from PBMCs, sampled on the day of the yellow fever booster vaccination. The CDR3 is CASSFSGGYQFF. The DNA of the CDR3 is TGTGCCAGCAGCTTCTCGGGGGGATATCAGTTCTTC.